This T cell receptor beta chain appears in the sequencing data of a study of OX40 agonist ivuxolimab in advanced cancers. About the investigation overall: Ivuxolimab was a fully human IgG2 agonistic monoclonal antibody targeting the costimulatory receptor OX40 (CD134). Intravenous ivuxolimab was administered to patients every 2 weeks at six dose levels: 0.01, 0.1, 0.3, 1.5, 3 and 10 mg/kg. Of the approximately 53 patients in dose escalation, about 20 had hepatocellular carcinoma, about 15 had melanoma, 9 had renal cell carcinoma and 9 had head and neck cancer. In the dose-escalation cohort, more than 75% of patients were male, and the mean age was approximately 55 years, with a range of roughly 20 to 79. Patients were allowed to have had prior anti-PD-1, anti-PD-L1 or anti-CTLA-4 therapy, and approximately 37% of the dose-escalation patients had been treated with checkpoint inhibitors. Partial responses were achieved by three dose-escalation patients, of whom one had hepatocellular carcinoma and two had cutaneous melanoma. Peripheral TCRbeta sequencing aimed to test whether ivuxolimab altered TCR sequence diversity and caused clonal T-cell expansion. The monotherapy dose-escalation portion (N of about 49 patients) of the phase I ivuxolimab trial is reported in the paper. Results the study describes overall, beyond this receptor: Low levels of normalized T-cell clonal expansion were also seen in some patients who did not respond. Partial responders in the 0.1-3.0 mg/kg groups had among the lowest normalized peripheral clonal expansion, especially among CD8+ T cells. At doses from 0.1 to 3.0 mg/kg, clonal expansion was seen in both CD4+ and CD8+ blood T cells between baseline and week 6. After ivuxolimab, expanded clones were on average more numerous among CD8+ T cells than among CD4+ T cells. Which antigens the clonally expanded peripheral T cells were specific for was not determined.

Concerning this clone: It lacks a known antigen. Base quality data are lacking; no much larger clone is found one base away.

The trial excluded patients who had a history of autoimmune disease or who were on systemic immunosuppression. Peripheral blood for TCR sequencing was collected from all dose cohorts at baseline, on cycle 4 day 1, and on cycle 7 day 1. The samples were taken from a phase I, first-in-human, multicenter, open-label dose-escalation trial of ivuxolimab. Adults with locally advanced or metastatic melanoma, renal cell, hepatocellular, or head and neck squamous cell carcinoma were enrolled in the trial. Before TCR sequencing, CD4+ T cells and CD8+ T cells were sorted from peripheral blood as separate populations. Genomic DNA was extracted from sorted cells for sequencing of the TCRbeta CDR3 region. The immunoSEQ Assay was used to sequence the TCRbeta CDR3 regions. Not all clones reach the TCRdb copy of this immuneACCESS table, which keeps in-frame sequences only. Checked studies attribute under half of the gap to unresolved V genes and leave the rest unexplained. Here the sample has 50,000 to 75,000 clones; 80% to 90% occur a single time. About 0.6% of the sample is taken by the ten largest.

Per the germline V gene (reference sequence), SEHNR is the CDR1 and FQNEAQ is the CDR2. Unmatched junction bases come to 12, with V trimmed by 5 bases and J by 4 bases. The CDR3 contains 16 residues, cysteine and phenylalanine counted. The retained sequence is limited to the CDR3, 48 bases, with the frame set at the first base. This receptor was obtained from an adult with an advanced solid tumor such as melanoma, head and neck, liver or kidney cancer. The chain is made from TRBV7-9 and TRBJ1-1; 8 central bases correspond to TRBD1. The starting material was CD4+ or CD8+ T cells sorted from blood, obtained in a trial of the OX40 agonist ivuxolimab. The CDR3 region reads CASSLGRGQSVTEAFF. The nucleotide sequence reads TGTGCCAGCAGCCTTGGCAGGGGGCAATCGGTCACTGAAGCTTTCTTT. The CDR3 plus the reference TRBV7-9 and TRBJ1-1 genes for the other parts give the full variable domain: DTGVSQNPRHKITKRGQNVTFRCDPISEHNRLYWYRQTLGQGPEFLTYFQNEAQLEKSRLLSDRFSAERPKGSFSTLEIQRTEQGDSAMYLCASSLGRGQSVTEAFFGQGTRLTVV.